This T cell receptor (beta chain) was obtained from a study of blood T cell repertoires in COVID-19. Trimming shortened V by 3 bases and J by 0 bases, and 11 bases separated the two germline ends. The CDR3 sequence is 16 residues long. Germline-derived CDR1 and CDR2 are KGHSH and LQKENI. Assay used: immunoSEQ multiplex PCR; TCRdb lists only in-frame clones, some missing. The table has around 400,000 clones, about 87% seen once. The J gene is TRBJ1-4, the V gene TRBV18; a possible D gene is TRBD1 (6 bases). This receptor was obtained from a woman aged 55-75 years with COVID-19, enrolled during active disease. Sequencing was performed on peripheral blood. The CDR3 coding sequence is TGTGCCAGCTCACCCGGTCGGACAGCAACTAATGAAAAACTGTTTTTT. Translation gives CASSPGRTATNEKLFF.